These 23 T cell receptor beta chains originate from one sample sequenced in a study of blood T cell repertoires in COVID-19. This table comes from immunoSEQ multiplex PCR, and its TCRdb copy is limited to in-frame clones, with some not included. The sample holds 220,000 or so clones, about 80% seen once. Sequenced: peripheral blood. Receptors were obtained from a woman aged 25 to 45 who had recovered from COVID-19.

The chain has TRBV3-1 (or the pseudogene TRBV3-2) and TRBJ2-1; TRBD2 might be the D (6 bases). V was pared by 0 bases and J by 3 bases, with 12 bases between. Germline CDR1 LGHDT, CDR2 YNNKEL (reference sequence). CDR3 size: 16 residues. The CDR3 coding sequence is TGTGCCAGCAGCCAAGATATGGTAGCGGACTACAATGAGCAGTTCTTC. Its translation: CASSQDMVADYNEQFF.

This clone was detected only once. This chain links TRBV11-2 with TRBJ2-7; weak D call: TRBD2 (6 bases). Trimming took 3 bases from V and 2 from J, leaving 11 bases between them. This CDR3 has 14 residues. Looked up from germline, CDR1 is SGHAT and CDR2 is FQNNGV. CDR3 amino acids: CASSFGGKAYEQYF. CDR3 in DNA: TGTGCCAGCAGCTTTGGGGGGAAGGCCTACGAGCAGTACTTC.

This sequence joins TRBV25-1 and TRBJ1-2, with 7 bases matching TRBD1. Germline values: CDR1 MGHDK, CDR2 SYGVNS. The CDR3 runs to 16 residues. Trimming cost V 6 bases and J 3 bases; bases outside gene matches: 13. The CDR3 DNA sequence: TGTGCCAGCAGGCCCGATGCGGCAGGGGGGTACTATGGCTACACCTTC. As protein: CASRPDAAGGYYGYTF.

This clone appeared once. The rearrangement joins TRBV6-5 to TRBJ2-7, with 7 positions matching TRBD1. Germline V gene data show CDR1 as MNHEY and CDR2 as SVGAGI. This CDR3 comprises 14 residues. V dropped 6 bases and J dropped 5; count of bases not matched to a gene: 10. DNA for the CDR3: TGTGCCAGCAGCCACCAACAGGGGATGAACGAGCAGTACTTC. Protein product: CASSHQQGMNEQYF.

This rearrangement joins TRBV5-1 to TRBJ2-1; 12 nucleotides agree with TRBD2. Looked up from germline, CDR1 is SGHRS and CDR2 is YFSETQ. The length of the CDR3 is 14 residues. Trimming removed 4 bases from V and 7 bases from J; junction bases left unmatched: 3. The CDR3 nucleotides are TGCGCCAGCAGCACGACTAGCGGGAGAAATGAGCAGTTCTTC. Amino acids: CASSTTSGRNEQFF.

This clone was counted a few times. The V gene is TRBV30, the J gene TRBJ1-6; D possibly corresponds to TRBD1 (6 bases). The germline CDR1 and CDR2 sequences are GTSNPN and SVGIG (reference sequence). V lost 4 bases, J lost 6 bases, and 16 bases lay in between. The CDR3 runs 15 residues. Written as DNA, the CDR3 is TGTGCCTGGACTCGCCGAGACAGGAGTAATTCACCCCTCCACTTT. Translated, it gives CAWTRRDRSNSPLHF.

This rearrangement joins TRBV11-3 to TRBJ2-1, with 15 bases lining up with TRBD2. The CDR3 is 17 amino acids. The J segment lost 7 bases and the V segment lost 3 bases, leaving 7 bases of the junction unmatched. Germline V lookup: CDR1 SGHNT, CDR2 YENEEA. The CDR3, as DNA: TGTGCCAGCAGCTTGGGGGTCGGGACTAGCGGGAGGAATGAGCAGTTCTTC. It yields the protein CASSLGVGTSGRNEQFF.

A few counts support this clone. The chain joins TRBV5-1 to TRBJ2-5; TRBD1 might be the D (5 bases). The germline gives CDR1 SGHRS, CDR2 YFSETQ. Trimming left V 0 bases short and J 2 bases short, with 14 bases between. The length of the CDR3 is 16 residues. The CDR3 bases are TGCGCCAGCAGCTTGGAAGGGGCAGGGCGACAAGAGACCCAGTACTTC. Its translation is CASSLEGAGRQETQYF.

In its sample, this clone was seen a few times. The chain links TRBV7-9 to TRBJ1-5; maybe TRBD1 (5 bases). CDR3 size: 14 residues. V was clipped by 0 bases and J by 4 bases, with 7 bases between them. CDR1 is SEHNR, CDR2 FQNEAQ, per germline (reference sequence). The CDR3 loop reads CASSLAGANQPQHF. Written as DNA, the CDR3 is TGTGCCAGCAGCTTAGCAGGGGCTAATCAGCCCCAGCATTTT.

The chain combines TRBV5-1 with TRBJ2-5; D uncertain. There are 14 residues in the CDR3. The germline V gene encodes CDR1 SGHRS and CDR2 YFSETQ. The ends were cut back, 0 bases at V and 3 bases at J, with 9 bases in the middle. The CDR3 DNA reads TGCGCCAGCAGCTTGGGTCCGGTAGAAGAGACCCAGTACTTC. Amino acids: CASSLGPVEETQYF.

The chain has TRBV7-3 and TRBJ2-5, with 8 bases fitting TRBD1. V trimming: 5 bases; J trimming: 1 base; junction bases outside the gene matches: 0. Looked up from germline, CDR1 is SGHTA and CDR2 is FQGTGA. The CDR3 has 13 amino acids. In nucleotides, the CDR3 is TGTGCCAGCAGCCAGGGGGCCCAAGAGACCCAGTACTTC. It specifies CASSQGAQETQYF.

The chain's CDR3 is CASSEDRSYEQYF. In nucleotides, the CDR3 is TGTGCCAGCAGTGAAGACAGATCCTACGAGCAGTACTTC. The V call is TRBV2, the J call TRBJ2-7; the D is unclear. Germline CDR1 and CDR2: SNHLY and FYNNEI. This CDR3 has 13 residues. Trimming cost V 1 base and J 1 base, with 5 bases left between them.

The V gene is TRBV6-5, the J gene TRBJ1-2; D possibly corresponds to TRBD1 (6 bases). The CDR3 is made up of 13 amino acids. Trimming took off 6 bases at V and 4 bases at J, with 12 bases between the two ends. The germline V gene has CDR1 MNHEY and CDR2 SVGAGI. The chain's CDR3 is CASRTQGSYGYTF. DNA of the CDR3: TGTGCCAGCAGAACACAGGGTAGCTATGGCTACACCTTC.

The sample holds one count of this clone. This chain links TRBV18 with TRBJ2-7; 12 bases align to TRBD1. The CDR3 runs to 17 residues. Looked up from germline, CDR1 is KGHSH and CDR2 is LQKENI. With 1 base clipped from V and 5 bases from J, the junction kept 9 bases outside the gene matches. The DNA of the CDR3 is TGTGCCAGCTCACCACTTCCCGGGACAGGGGGCGTCGACGAGCAGTACTTC. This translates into CASSPLPGTGGVDEQYF.

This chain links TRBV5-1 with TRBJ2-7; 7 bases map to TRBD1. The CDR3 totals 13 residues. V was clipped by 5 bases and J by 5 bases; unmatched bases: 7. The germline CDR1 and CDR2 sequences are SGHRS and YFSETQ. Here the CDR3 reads CASSLNQGDEQYF. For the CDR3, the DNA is TGCGCCAGCAGTTTAAATCAGGGGGACGAGCAGTACTTC.

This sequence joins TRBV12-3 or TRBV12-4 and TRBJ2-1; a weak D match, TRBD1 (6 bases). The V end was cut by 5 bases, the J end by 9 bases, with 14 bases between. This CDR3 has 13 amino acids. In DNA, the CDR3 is TGTGCCAGCAGTCGACAGGTTCTGGTTGAGCAGTTCTTC. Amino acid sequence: CASSRQVLVEQFF.

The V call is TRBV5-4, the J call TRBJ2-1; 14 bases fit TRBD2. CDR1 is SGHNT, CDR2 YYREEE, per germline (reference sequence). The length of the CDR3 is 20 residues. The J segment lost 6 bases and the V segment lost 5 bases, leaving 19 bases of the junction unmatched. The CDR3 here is CASRRGSTSGRAGGINEQFF. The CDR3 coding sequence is TGTGCCAGCAGGAGGGGATCGACTAGCGGGAGGGCCGGGGGGATCAATGAGCAGTTCTTC.

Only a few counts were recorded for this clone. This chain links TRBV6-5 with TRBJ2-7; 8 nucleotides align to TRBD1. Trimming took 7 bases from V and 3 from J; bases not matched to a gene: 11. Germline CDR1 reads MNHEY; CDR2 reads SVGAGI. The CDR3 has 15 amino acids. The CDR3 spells CASTPRTGTGYEQYF. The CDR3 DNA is TGTGCCAGCACCCCGAGGACAGGGACAGGCTACGAGCAGTACTTC.

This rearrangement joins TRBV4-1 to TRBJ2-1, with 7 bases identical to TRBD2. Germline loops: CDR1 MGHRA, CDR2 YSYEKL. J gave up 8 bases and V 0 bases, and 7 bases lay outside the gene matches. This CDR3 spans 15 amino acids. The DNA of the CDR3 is TGCGCCAGCAGCCAAGATCCTAGCGGAAGAGATGAGCAGTTCTTC. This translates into CASSQDPSGRDEQFF.

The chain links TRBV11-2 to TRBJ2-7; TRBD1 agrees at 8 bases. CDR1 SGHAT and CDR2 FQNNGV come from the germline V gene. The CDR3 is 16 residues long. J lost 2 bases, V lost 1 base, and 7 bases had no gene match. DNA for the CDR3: TGTGCCAGCAGCTTAGTTTCTCCGACAGGGGCCTACGAGCAGTACTTC. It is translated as CASSLVSPTGAYEQYF.

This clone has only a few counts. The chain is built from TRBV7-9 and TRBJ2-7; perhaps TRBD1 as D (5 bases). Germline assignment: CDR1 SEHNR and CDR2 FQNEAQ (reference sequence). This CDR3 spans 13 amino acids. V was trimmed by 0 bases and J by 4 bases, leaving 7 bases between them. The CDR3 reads CASSLAQGYEQYF. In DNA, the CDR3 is TGTGCCAGCAGCTTAGCGCAGGGATACGAGCAGTACTTC.

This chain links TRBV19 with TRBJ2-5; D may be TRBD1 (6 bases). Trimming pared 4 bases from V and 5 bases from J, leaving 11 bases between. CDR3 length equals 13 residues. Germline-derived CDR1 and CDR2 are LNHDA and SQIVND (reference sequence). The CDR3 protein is CASSNQGRETQYF. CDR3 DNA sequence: TGTGCCAGTAGTAATCAGGGGCGGGAGACCCAGTACTTC. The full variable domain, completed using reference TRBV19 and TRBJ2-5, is DGGITQSPKYLFRKEGQNVTLSCEQNLNHDAMYWYRQDPGQGLRLIYYSQIVNDFQKGDIAEGYSVSREKKESFPLTVTSAQKNPTAFYLCASSNQGRETQYFGPGTRLLVL.

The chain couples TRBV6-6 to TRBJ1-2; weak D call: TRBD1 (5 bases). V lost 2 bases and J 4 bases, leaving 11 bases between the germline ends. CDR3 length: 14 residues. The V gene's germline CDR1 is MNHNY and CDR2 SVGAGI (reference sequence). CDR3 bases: TGTGCCAGCAGTTACCCAGACAGATTCTATGGCTACACCTTC. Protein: CASSYPDRFYGYTF.